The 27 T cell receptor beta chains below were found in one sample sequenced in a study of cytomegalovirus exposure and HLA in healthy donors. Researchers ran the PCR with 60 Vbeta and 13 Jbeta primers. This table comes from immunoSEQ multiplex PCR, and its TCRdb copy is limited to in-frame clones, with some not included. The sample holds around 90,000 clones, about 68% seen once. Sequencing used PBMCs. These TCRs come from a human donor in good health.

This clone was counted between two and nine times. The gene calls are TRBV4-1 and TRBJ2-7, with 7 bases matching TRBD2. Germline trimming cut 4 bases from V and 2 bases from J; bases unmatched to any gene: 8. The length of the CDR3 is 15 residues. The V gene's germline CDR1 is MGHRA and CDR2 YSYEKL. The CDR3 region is CASSRAPSGPYEQYF. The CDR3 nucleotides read TGCGCCAGCAGCCGAGCCCCTAGCGGCCCCTACGAGCAGTACTTC.

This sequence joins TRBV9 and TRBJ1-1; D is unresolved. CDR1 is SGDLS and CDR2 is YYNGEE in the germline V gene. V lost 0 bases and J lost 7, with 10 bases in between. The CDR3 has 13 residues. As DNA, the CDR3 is TGTGCCAGCAGCGTAGCTGTGAGAAGTGAAGCTTTCTTT. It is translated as CASSVAVRSEAFF.

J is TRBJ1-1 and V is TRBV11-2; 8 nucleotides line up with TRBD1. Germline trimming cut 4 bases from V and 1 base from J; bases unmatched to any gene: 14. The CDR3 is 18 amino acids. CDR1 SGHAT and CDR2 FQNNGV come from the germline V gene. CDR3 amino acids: CASSSNRDRTTRNTEAFF. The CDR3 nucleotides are TGTGCCAGCAGCTCGAACCGGGACAGGACAACTCGGAACACTGAAGCTTTCTTT.

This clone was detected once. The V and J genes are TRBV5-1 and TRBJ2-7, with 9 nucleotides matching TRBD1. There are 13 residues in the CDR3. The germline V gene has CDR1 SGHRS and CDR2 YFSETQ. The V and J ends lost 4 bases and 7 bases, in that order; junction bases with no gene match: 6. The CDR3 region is CASSEQGAHEQYF. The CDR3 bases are TGCGCCAGCAGCGAACAGGGGGCACATGAGCAGTACTTC. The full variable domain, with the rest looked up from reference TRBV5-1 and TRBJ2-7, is KAGVTQTPRYLIKTRGQQVTLSCSPISGHRSVSWYQQTPGQGLQFLFEYFSETQRNKGNFPGRFSGRQFSNSRSEMNVSTLELGDSALYLCASSEQGAHEQYFGPGTRLTVT.

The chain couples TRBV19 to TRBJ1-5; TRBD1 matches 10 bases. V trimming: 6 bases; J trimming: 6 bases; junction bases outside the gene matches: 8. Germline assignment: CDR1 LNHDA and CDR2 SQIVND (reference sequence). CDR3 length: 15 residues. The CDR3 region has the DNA TGTGCCAGTAGAGAGGGACAGGGGAAAGGTCAGCCCCAGCATTTT. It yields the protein CASREGQGKGQPQHF.

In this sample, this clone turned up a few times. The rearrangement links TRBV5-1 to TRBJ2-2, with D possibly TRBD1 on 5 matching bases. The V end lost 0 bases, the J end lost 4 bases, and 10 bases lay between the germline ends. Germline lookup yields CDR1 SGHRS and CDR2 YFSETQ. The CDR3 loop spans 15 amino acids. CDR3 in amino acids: CASSLDGATTGELFF. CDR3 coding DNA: TGCGCCAGCAGCTTGGATGGGGCCACCACCGGGGAGCTGTTTTTT. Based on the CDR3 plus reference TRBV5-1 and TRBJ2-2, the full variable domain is KAGVTQTPRYLIKTRGQQVTLSCSPISGHRSVSWYQQTPGQGLQFLFEYFSETQRNKGNFPGRFSGRQFSNSRSEMNVSTLELGDSALYLCASSLDGATTGELFFGEGSRLTVL.

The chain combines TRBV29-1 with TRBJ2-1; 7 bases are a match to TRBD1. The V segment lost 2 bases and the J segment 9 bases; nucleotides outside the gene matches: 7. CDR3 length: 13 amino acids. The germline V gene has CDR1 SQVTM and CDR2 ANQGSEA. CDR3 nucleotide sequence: TGCAGCGTTGAAAGGGGGCAGGGGAGTGAGCAGTTCTTC. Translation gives CSVERGQGSEQFF.

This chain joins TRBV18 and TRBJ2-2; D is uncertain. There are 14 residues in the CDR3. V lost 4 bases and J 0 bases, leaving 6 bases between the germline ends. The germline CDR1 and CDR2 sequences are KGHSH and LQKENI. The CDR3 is CASSLSTNTGELFF. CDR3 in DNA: TGTGCCAGCTCACTGTCAACGAACACCGGGGAGCTGTTTTTT.

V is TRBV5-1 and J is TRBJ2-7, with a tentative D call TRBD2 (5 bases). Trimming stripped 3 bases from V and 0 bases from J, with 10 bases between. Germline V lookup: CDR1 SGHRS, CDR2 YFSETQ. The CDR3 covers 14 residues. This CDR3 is CASSSRTASYEQYF. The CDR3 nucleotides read TGCGCCAGCAGCTCGCGGACTGCCTCCTACGAGCAGTACTTC. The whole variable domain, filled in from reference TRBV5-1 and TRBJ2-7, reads KAGVTQTPRYLIKTRGQQVTLSCSPISGHRSVSWYQQTPGQGLQFLFEYFSETQRNKGNFPGRFSGRQFSNSRSEMNVSTLELGDSALYLCASSSRTASYEQYFGPGTRLTVT.

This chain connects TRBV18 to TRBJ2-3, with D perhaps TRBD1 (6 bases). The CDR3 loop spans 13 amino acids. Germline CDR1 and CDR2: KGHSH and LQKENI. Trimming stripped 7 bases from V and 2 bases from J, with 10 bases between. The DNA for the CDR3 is TGTGCCAGCTTACGGGACACCACAGATACGCAGTATTTT. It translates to CASLRDTTDTQYF.

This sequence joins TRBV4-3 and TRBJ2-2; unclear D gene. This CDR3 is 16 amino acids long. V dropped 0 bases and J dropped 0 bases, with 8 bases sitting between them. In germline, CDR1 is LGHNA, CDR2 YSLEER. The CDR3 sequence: CASSQELRANTGELFF. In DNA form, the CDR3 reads TGCGCCAGCAGCCAAGAGCTTCGAGCGAACACCGGGGAGCTGTTTTTT.

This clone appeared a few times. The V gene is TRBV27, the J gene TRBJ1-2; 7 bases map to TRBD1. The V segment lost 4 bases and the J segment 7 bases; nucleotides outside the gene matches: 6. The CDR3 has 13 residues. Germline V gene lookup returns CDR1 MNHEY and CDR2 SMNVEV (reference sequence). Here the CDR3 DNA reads TGTGCCAGCAGTTCTACAGGGGCGGGTGGCTACACCTTC. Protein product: CASSSTGAGGYTF.

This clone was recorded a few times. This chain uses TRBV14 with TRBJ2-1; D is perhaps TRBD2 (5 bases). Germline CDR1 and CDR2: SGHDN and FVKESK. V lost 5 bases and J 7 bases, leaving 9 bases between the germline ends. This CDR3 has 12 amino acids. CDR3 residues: CASSYGGNEQFF. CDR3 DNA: TGTGCCAGCAGCTACGGCGGGAATGAGCAGTTCTTC.

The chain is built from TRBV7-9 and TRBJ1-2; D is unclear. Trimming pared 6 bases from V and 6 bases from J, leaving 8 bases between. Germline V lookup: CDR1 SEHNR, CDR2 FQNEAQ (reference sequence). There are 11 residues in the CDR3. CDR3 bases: TGTGCCAGCAGTCACAGAAATGGCTACACCTTC. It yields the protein CASSHRNGYTF.

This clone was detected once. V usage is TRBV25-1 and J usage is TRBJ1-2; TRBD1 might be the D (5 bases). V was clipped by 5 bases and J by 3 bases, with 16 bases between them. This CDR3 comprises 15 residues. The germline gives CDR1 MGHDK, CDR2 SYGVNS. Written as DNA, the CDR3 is TGTGCCAGCAGTAGACCTACCGTAGGGGACTATGGCTACACCTTC. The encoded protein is CASSRPTVGDYGYTF.

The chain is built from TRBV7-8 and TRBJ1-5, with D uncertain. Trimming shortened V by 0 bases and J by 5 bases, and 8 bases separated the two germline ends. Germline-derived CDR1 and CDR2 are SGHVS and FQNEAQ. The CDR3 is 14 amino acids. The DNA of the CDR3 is TGTGCCAGCAGCTTAGCGCCCGGGTATCAGCCCCAGCATTTT. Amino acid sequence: CASSLAPGYQPQHF. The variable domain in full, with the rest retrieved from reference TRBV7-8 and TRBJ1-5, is GAGVSQSPRYKVAKRGQDVALRCDPISGHVSLFWYQQALGQGPEFLTYFQNEAQLDKSGLPSDRFFAERPEGSVSTLKIQRTQQEDSAVYLCASSLAPGYQPQHFGDGTRLSIL.

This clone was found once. The CDR3 DNA reads TGTGCCAGCAGAGGGGGGGGTGACACTGAAGCTTTCTTT. Its protein is CASRGGGDTEAFF. The J gene is TRBJ1-1, the V gene TRBV7-3; D is perhaps TRBD1 (6 bases). V was clipped by 6 bases and J by 3 bases, with 11 bases between them. In germline, CDR1 is SGHTA, CDR2 FQGTGA. The CDR3 loop spans 13 amino acids.

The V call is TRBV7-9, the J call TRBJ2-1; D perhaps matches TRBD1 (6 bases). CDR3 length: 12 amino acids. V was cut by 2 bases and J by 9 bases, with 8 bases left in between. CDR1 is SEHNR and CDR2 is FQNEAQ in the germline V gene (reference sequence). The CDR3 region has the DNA TGTGCCAGCAGCTTACCCAGGGGTGAGCAGTTCTTC. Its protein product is CASSLPRGEQFF. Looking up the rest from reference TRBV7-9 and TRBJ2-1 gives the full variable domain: DTGVSQNPRHKITKRGQNVTFRCDPISEHNRLYWYRQTLGQGPEFLTYFQNEAQLEKSRLLSDRFSAERPKGSFSTLEIQRTEQGDSAMYLCASSLPRGEQFFGPGTRLTVL.

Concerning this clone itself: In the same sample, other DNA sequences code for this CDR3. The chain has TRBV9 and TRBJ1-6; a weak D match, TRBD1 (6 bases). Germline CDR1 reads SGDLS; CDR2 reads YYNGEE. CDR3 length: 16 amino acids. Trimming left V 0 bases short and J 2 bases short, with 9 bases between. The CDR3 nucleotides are TGTGCCAGCAGCGTAGGAGGGACACCCTATAATTCACCCCTCCACTTT. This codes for CASSVGGTPYNSPLHF.

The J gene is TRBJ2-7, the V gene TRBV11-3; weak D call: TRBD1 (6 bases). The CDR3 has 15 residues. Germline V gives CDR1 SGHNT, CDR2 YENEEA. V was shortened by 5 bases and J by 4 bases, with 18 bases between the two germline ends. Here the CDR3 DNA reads TGTGCCAGCAGCAGATCGGCAGGGGAAGTTTACGAGCAGTACTTC. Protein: CASSRSAGEVYEQYF.

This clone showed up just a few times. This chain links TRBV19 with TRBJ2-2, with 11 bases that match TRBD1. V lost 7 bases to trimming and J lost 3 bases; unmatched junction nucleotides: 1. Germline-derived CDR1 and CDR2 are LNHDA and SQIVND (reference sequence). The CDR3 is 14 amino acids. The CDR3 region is CASTGQGDTGELFF. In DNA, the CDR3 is TGTGCCAGTACGGGACAGGGGGACACCGGGGAGCTGTTTTTT.

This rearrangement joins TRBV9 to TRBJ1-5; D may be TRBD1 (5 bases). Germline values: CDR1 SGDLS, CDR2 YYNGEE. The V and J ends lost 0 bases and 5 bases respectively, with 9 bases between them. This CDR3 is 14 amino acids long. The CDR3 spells CASSVGQGDQPQHF. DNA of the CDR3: TGTGCCAGCAGCGTAGGGCAGGGCGATCAGCCCCAGCATTTT.

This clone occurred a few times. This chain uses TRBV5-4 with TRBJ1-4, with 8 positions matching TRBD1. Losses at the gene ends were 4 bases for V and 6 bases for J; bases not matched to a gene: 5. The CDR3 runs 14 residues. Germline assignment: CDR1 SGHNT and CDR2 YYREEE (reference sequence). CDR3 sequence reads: CASSTGGGDEKLFF. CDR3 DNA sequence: TGTGCCAGCAGCACAGGGGGGGGAGATGAAAAACTGTTTTTT.

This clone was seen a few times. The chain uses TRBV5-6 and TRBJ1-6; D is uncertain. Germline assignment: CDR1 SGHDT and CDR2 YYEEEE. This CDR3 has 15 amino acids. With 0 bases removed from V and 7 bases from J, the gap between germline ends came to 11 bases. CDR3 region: CASSLGPGNNSPLHF. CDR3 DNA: TGTGCCAGCAGCTTGGGTCCAGGAAACAATTCACCCCTCCACTTT.

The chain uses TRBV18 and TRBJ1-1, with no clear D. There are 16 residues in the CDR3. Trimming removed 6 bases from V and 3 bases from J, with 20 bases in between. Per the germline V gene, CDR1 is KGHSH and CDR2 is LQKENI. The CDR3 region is CASSPRAPGLDTEAFF. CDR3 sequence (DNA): TGTGCCAGCTCCCCCCGGGCGCCGGGATTGGACACTGAAGCTTTCTTT.

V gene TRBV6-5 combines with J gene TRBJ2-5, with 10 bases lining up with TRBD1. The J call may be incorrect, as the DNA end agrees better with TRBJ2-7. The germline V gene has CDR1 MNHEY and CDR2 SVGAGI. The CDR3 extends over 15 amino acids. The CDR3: CASRSRTGGSYEQYF. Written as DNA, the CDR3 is TGTGCCAGCAGGTCCCGGACAGGGGGATCCTACGAGCAGTACTTC.

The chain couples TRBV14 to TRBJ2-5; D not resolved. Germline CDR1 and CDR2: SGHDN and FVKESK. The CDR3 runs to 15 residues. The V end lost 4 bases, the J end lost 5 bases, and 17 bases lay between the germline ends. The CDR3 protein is CASSLRQSLAETQYF. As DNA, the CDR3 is TGTGCCAGCAGCCTCCGACAATCCCTGGCGGAGACCCAGTACTTC.